This entry concerns a single T cell receptor beta chain. What it binds is not known. Profiled with immunoSEQ multiplex PCR; TCRdb holds only in-frame clones, not every one. The repertoire holds 2,500,000 or so clones, with just over 90% as singletons. Losses at the gene ends were 1 base for V and 10 bases for J; bases not matched to a gene: 7. Germline CDR1 is SGHNT and CDR2 is YYREEE (reference sequence). CDR3 length: 13 residues. These data originate in a study of shared clonotypes between healthy human individuals. Study observations and caveats: Sequencing depth was a factor that was expected to affect clonotype sharing among donors. Non-shared clonotypes had lower generation probabilities than clonotypes shared by all four sorted-subset donors. Only blood was sampled, and tissue TCR repertoires likely differ from blood ones.

The receptor comes from a man aged 18-30 years in good health. The material sequenced was naive CD4+ T cells sorted from blood. Subset meaning: CD45RA+ positively selected. The chain combines TRBV5-4 with TRBJ1-2; 7 nucleotides line up with TRBD1. The CDR3 sequence is CASSLSGGMNYTF. The CDR3 coding sequence is TGTGCCAGCAGCTTGTCAGGGGGGATGAACTACACCTTC.